Below are 2 T cell receptor beta chains sequenced from a single sample in a study of cytomegalovirus exposure and HLA in healthy donors. The PCR had 60 Vbeta and 13 Jbeta primers. This table comes from immunoSEQ multiplex PCR, and its TCRdb copy is limited to in-frame clones, with some not included. Of under 150,000 clones in the sample, around 75% were seen once. The sequencing input was PBMCs. The receptors were gathered from a man aged 60 to 75 in good health and CMV-seronegative.

The genes are TRBV29-1 and TRBJ1-5, with D perhaps matching TRBD1 (6 bases). V was trimmed by 7 bases and J by 0 bases, leaving 16 bases between them. This CDR3 has 15 amino acids. Germline V CDR1 and CDR2: SQVTM, ANQGSEA. The DNA for the CDR3 is TGCAGCGCTCAGGACAGCGTCAATAGCAATCAGCCCCAGCATTTT. Amino acids: CSAQDSVNSNQPQHF.

This clone has more than one count but fewer than ten. The rearrangement uses TRBV5-6 and TRBJ2-5; the D is unclear. V was trimmed by 2 bases and J by 2 bases, leaving 7 bases between them. From germline, CDR1 is SGHDT and CDR2 YYEEEE. The CDR3 runs 13 residues. This chain's CDR3 is CASSLIRQETQYF. CDR3 nucleotide sequence: TGTGCCAGCAGCTTAATTCGTCAAGAGACCCAGTACTTC.